Each of the 13 T cell receptor beta chains below was sequenced from the same sample in a study of cytomegalovirus exposure and HLA in healthy donors. Primers included in the PCR were 60 Vbeta and 13 Jbeta primers. Clones were sequenced by immunoSEQ multiplex PCR, and TCRdb holds only the in-frame ones, with some missing. The sample includes approximately 80,000 clones, roughly 70% seen only once; the top ten take under 25%. The sample consisted of PBMCs. The source of these receptors is a man aged 25-45 years in good health and CMV-seropositive.

V gene TRBV30 combines with J gene TRBJ2-7; possibly TRBD2 for D (5 bases). The CDR3 runs to 11 residues. V shed 5 bases and J shed 4 bases, with 9 bases lying between them. CDR1 GTSNPN and CDR2 SVGIG come from the germline V gene (reference sequence). The CDR3 reads CAWSSGYEQYF. For the CDR3, the DNA is TGTGCCTGGTCCTCGGGGTACGAGCAGTACTTC.

The rearrangement uses TRBV27 and TRBJ1-5; 10 bases are a match to TRBD1. V lost 4 bases to trimming and J lost 1 base; unmatched junction nucleotides: 4. The CDR3 contains 16 residues. Germline CDR1 reads MNHEY; CDR2 reads SMNVEV (reference sequence). The CDR3 DNA reads TGTGCCAGCAGTTCGACAGGGGGCCTCAGCAATCAGCCCCAGCATTTT. Amino acids: CASSSTGGLSNQPQHF.

This chain connects TRBV19 to TRBJ2-1; TRBD1 matches at 9 bases. J was trimmed by 8 bases and V by 0 bases; bases with no gene match: 8. This CDR3 has 16 amino acids. From germline, CDR1 is LNHDA and CDR2 SQIVND (reference sequence). CDR3 region: CASSIDQTGGEDEQFF. The CDR3 DNA reads as TGTGCCAGTAGTATAGATCAAACAGGGGGCGAAGATGAGCAGTTCTTC. Full variable domain (outside the CDR3, taken from reference TRBV19 and TRBJ2-1): DGGITQSPKYLFRKEGQNVTLSCEQNLNHDAMYWYRQDPGQGLRLIYYSQIVNDFQKGDIAEGYSVSREKKESFPLTVTSAQKNPTAFYLCASSIDQTGGEDEQFFGPGTRLTVL.

This clone was seen only once. The rearrangement joins TRBV5-6 to TRBJ1-2, with TRBD1 as a possible D gene (6 bases). The CDR3 extends over 14 amino acids. V gave up 0 bases and J gave up 4 bases, with 10 bases separating them. CDR1 SGHDT and CDR2 YYEEEE come from the germline V gene. CDR3 coding DNA: TGTGCCAGCAGCTTGGGGACAGCGATCTATGGCTACACCTTC. This encodes CASSLGTAIYGYTF.

The chain has TRBV7-6 and TRBJ1-2; D might be TRBD1 (5 bases). Germline lookup yields CDR1 SGHVS and CDR2 FNYEAQ. The CDR3 runs to 11 residues. The V and J ends lost 1 base and 10 bases respectively, with 7 bases between them. CDR3 protein: CASSLGQNYTF. CDR3 bases: TGTGCCAGCAGCTTAGGACAGAACTACACCTTC.

CDR3 sequence (DNA): TGTGCCAGCAGTTTAGCGGGGGTGCCGAACAATGAGCAGTTCTTC. This codes for CASSLAGVPNNEQFF. This chain connects TRBV27 to TRBJ2-1; TRBD2 agrees at 7 bases. CDR3 size: 15 residues. The germline V gene has CDR1 MNHEY and CDR2 SMNVEV (reference sequence). Trimming took 2 bases from V and 5 from J; bases not matched to a gene: 6.

This clone was seen more than once but under ten times. The chain employs TRBV9 and TRBJ1-6, with D unresolved. Germline values: CDR1 SGDLS, CDR2 YYNGEE. This CDR3 spans 17 amino acids. V was trimmed by 4 bases and J by 6 bases, leaving 20 bases between them. The CDR3 here is CASSTIPSPGGNSPLHF. In nucleotides, the CDR3 is TGTGCCAGCAGCACAATCCCCAGTCCTGGAGGTAATTCACCCCTCCACTTT.

The chain employs TRBV7-6 and TRBJ2-7; TRBD1 matches at 8 bases. After removal of 5 bases from V and 6 bases from J, the junction contained 9 bases not matched to a gene. The CDR3 spans 14 residues. Germline V gene data show CDR1 as SGHVS and CDR2 as FNYEAQ. This CDR3 reads CASSLGRQGLEQYF. In DNA form, the CDR3 reads TGTGCCAGCAGCCTCGGACGACAGGGGCTCGAGCAGTACTTC. Full variable domain (missing parts from reference TRBV7-6 and TRBJ2-7): GAGVSQSPRYKVTKRGQDVALRCDPISGHVSLYWYRQALGQGPEFLTYFNYEAQQDKSGLPNDRFSAERPEGSISTLTIQRTEQRDSAMYRCASSLGRQGLEQYFGPGTRLTVT.

The chain carries TRBV12-5 and TRBJ2-1, with TRBD2 matching over 8 bases. Germline assignment: CDR1 LGHNT and CDR2 FRNRAP. The CDR3 sequence is 15 residues long. After removal of 2 bases from V and 3 bases from J, the junction contained 3 bases not matched to a gene. CDR3 nucleotides: TGTGCTAGTGGTTTGAGCGGGAGTATCTACAATGAGCAGTTCTTC. It yields the protein CASGLSGSIYNEQFF.

This chain links TRBV4-1 with TRBJ1-4; no definite D call. Trimming shortened V by 1 base and J by 8 bases, and 17 bases separated the two germline ends. The germline V gene encodes CDR1 MGHRA and CDR2 YSYEKL. The length of the CDR3 is 16 residues. The CDR3 protein is CASSQVNLVVYEKLFF. CDR3 nucleotides: TGCGCCAGCAGCCAAGTAAATTTGGTCGTCTACGAAAAACTGTTTTTT.

This sequence joins TRBV9 and TRBJ1-6; no clear D gene. Deletions cut 4 bases from V and 7 bases from J, with 9 bases between. The CDR3 has 13 amino acids. Germline CDR1 and CDR2: SGDLS and YYNGEE. CDR3: CASSKAVNSPLHF. CDR3 bases: TGTGCCAGCAGCAAAGCGGTGAATTCACCCCTCCACTTT.

The V and J genes are TRBV18 and TRBJ2-1; D is unclear. Germline V lookup: CDR1 KGHSH, CDR2 LQKENI. CDR3 length: 12 amino acids. V was cut by 3 bases and J by 4 bases, with 4 bases left in between. Here the CDR3 reads CASSPQYNEQFF. The CDR3 DNA is TGTGCCAGCTCACCCCAGTACAATGAGCAGTTCTTC.

The J gene is TRBJ1-3, the V gene TRBV6-5; D may be TRBD1 (6 bases). V was pared by 6 bases and J by 0 bases, with 12 bases between. From germline, CDR1 is MNHEY and CDR2 SVGAGI. CDR3 length: 15 residues. CDR3 nucleotide sequence: TGTGCCAGCAGCCCAGGGGTATTCTCTGGAAACACCATATATTTT. Its protein product is CASSPGVFSGNTIYF.